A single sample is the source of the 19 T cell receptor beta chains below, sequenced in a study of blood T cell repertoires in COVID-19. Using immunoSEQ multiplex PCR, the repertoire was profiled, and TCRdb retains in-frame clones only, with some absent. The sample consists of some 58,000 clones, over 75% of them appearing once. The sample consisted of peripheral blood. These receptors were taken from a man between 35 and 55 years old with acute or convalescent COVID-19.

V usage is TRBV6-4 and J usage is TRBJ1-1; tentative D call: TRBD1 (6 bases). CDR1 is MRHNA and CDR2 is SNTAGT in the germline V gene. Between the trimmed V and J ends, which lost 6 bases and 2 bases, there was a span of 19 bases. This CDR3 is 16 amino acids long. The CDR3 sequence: CASSTDQQGPNTEAFF. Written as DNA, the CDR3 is TGTGCCAGCAGCACTGATCAACAGGGACCTAACACTGAAGCTTTCTTT.

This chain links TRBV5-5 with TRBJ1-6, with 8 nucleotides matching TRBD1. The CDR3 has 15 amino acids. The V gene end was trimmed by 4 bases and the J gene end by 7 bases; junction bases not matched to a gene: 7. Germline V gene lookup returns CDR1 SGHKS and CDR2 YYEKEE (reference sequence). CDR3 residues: CASSPQGDRNSPLHF. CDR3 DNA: TGTGCCAGCAGCCCGCAGGGGGACAGGAATTCACCCCTCCACTTT.

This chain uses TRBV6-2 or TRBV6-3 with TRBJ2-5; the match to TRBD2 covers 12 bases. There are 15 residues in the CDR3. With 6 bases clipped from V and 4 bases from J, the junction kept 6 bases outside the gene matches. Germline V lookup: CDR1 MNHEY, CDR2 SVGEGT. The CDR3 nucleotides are TGTGCCAGCAGCAAGACTAGCGGGGGATCAGAGACCCAGTACTTC. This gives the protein CASSKTSGGSETQYF.

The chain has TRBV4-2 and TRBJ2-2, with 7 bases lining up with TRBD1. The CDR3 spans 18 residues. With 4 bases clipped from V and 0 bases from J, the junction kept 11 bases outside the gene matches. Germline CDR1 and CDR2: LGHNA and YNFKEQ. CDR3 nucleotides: TGTGCCAGCAGCCCTCAGGACAGGTCGTTCGCGAACACCGGGGAGCTGTTTTTT. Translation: CASSPQDRSFANTGELFF.

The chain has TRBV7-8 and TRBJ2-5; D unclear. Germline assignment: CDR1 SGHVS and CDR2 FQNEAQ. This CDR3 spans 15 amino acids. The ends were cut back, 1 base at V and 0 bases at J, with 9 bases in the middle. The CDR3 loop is CASSLGAVNQETQYF. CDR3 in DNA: TGTGCCAGCAGCTTAGGGGCAGTAAACCAAGAGACCCAGTACTTC.

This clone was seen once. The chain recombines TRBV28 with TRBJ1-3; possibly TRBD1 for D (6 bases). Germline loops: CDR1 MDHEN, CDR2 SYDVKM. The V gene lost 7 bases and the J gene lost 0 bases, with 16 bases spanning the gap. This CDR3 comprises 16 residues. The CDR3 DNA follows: TGTGCCAGCAACCCTCGGGGGGCTTTCTCTGGAAACACCATATATTTT. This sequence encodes CASNPRGAFSGNTIYF.

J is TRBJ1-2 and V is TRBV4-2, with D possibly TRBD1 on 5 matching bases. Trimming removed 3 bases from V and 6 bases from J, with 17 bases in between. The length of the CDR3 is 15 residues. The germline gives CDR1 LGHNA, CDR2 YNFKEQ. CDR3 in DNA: TGTGCCAGCAGCCAGGGCGGGACGCCCGGCCATGGCTACACCTTC. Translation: CASSQGGTPGHGYTF.

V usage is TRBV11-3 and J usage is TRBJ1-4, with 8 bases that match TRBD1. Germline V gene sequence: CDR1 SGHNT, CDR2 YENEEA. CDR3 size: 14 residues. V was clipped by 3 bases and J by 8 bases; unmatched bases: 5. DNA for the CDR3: TGTGCCAGCAGCTTCGGACAGGGAAGGGAAAAACTGTTTTTT. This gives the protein CASSFGQGREKLFF.

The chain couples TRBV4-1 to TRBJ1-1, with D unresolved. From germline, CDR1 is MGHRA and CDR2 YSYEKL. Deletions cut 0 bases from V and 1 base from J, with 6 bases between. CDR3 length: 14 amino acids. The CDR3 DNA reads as TGCGCCAGCAGCCAAGACACACCGAACACTGAAGCTTTCTTT. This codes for CASSQDTPNTEAFF.

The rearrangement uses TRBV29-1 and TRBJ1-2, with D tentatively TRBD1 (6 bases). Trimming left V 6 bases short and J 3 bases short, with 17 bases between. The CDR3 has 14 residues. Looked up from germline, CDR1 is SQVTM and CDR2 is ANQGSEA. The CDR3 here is CSVGHRVRDYGYTF. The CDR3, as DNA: TGCAGCGTCGGACACAGGGTCCGGGACTATGGCTACACCTTC.

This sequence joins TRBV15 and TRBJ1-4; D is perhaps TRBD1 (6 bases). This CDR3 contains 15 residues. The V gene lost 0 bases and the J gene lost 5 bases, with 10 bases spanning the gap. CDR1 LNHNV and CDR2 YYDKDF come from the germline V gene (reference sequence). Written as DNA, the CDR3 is TGTGCCACCAGCAGAGATTTCACAGGGAATGAAAAACTGTTTTTT. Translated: CATSRDFTGNEKLFF.

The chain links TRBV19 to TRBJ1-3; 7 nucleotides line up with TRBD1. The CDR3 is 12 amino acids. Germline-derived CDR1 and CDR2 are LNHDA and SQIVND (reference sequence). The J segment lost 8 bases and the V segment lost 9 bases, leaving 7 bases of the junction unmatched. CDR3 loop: CASGVRGDTIYF. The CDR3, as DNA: TGTGCCAGCGGGGTCAGGGGGGACACCATATATTTT.

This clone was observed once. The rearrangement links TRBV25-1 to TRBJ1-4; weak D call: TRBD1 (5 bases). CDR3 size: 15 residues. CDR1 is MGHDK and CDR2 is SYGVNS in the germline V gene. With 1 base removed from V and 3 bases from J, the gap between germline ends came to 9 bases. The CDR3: CASSESGKSNEKLFF. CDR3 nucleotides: TGTGCCAGCAGTGAATCAGGGAAGTCTAATGAAAAACTGTTTTTT.

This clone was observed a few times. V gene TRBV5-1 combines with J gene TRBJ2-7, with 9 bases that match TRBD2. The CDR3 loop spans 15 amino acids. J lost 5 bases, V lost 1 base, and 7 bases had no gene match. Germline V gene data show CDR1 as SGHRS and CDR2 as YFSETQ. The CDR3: CASSLQAGGLDEQYF. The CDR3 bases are TGCGCCAGCAGCTTGCAAGCGGGAGGACTCGACGAGCAGTACTTC.

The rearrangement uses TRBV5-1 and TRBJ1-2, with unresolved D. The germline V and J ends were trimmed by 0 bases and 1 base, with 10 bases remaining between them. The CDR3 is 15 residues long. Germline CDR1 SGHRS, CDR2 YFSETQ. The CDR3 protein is CASSLGAGNNYGYTF. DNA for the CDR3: TGCGCCAGCAGCTTGGGAGCCGGGAATAACTATGGCTACACCTTC.

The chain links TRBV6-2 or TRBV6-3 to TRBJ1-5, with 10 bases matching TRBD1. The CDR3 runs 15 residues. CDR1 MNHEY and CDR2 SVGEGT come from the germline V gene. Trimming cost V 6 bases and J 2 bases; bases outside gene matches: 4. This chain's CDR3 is CASSGGTGGNQPQHF. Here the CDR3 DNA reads TGTGCCAGCAGCGGGGGGACAGGGGGCAATCAGCCCCAGCATTTT.

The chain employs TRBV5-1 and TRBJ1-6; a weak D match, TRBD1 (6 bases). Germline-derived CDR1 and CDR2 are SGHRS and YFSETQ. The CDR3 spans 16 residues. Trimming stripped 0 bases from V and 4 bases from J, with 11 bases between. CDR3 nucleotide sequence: TGCGCCAGCAGCTTGGATCCAGGGGTATATAATTCACCCCTCCACTTT. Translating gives CASSLDPGVYNSPLHF.

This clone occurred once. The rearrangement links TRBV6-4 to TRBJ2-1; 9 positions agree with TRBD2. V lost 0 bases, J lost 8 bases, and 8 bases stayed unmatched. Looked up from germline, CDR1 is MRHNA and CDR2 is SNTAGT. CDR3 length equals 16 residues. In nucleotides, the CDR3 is TGTGCCAGCAGTGACTCTGGCGGGAGGGCCATCGATGAGCAGTTCTTC. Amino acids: CASSDSGGRAIDEQFF.

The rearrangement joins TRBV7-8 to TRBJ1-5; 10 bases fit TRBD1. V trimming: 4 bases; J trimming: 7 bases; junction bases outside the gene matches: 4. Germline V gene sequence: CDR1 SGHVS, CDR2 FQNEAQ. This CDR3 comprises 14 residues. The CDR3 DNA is TGTGCCAGCAGCTCCGGACAGGGGGACCAGCCCCAGCATTTT. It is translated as CASSSGQGDQPQHF.